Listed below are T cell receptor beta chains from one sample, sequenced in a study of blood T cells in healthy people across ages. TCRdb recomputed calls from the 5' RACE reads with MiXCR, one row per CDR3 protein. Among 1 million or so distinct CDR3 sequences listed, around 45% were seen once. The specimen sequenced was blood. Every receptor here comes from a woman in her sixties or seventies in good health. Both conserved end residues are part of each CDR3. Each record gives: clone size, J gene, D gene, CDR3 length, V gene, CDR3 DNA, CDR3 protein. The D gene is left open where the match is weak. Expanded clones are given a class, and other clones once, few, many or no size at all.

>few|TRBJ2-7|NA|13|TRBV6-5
TGTGCCAGCAACCGGGGGAGTTCCTACGAGCAGTACTTC
CASNRGSSYEQYF
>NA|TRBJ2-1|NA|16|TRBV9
TGTGCCAGCAGCGTAGCTAGCGTTAGCTCCTACAATGAGCAGTTCTTC
CASSVASVSSYNEQFF
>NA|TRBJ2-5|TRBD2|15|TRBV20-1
TGCAGTGCTAGAGGAGGAGCGGGAGTCGGGGAGACCCAGTACTTC
CSARGGAGVGETQYF
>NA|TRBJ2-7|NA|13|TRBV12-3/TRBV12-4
TGTGCCAGCACCAGGACAGAATACTACGAGCAGTACTTC
CASTRTEYYEQYF
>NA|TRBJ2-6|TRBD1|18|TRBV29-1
TGCAGCGTTGAGGAGGGACAGGGAAGTTTCTCTGGGGCCAACGTCCTGACTTTC
CSVEEGQGSFSGANVLTF
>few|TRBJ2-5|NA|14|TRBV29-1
TGCAGCGTTGGTTCACCAGGGACATGGGAGACCCAGTACTTC
CSVGSPGTWETQYF
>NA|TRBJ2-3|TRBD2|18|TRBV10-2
TGCGCCAGCAGTGAGGCGAGGCTAGCGGGACCCTTATTGGATACGCAGTATTTT
CASSEARLAGPLLDTQYF
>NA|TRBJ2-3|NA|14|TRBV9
TGTGCCAGCGGCGTAGCTCGGGGGGCAAATACGCAGTATTTT
CASGVARGANTQYF
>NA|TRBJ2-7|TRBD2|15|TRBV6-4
TGTGCCAGCAGTGACGTCCGGGAGGCGCCCTACGAGCAGTACTTC
CASSDVREAPYEQYF
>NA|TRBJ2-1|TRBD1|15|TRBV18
TGTGCCAGCCTACCGGGACAGGGAGCCGTGGGTGAGCAGTTCTTC
CASLPGQGAVGEQFF
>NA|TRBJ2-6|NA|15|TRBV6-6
TGTGCCAGCACCACGGGTGGGACAGGGGCCAACGTCCTGACTTTC
CASTTGGTGANVLTF
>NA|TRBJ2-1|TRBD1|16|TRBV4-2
TGTGCCAGCAGCCAAGCTGCGGGACAGGGGGCACATGAGCAGTTCTTC
CASSQAAGQGAHEQFF
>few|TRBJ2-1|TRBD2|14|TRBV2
TGTGCCAGCAGTATTAGACTAGCGGGAGTGCCGCAGTTCTTC
CASSIRLAGVPQFF
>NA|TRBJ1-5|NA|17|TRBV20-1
TGCAGTGCTAGCCGGGGTCAGGGTGATTGGAGCAATCAGCCCCAGCATTTT
CSASRGQGDWSNQPQHF
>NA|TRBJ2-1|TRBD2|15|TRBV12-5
TGTGCTAGTGGTTTGGATACTAGCGGGAGCTATGAGCAGTTCTTC
CASGLDTSGSYEQFF
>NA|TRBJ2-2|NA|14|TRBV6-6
TGTGCCAGCAGGGACTATGAGAACACCGGGGAGCTGTTTTTT
CASRDYENTGELFF
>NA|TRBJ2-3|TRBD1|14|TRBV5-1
TGCGCCAGCAGCTTGGAAGGGGGCTTGGATACGCAGTATTTT
CASSLEGGLDTQYF
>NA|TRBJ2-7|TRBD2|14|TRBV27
TGTGCCAGCAGTTCTTATAGCGGGAGGTACGAGCAGTACTTC
CASSSYSGRYEQYF
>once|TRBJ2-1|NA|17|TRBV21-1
TGTGCCAGCAGCAAGGCGAGCATAGCGGGCCGTAACAATGAGCAGTTCTTC
CASSKASIAGRNNEQFF
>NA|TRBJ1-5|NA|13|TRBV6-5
TGTGCCAGCAGACCCCCGGTGGGTCAGCCCCAGCATTTT
CASRPPVGQPQHF
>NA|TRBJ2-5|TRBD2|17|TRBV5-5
TGTGCCAGCAGCCCGTTCGGGAGGGCTTCAAGGGGAGAGACCCAGTACTTC
CASSPFGRASRGETQYF
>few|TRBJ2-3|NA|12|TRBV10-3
TGTGCCATCGCCCCCGAGAAGGATACGCAGTATTTT
CAIAPEKDTQYF
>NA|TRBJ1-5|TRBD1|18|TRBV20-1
TGCAGTGCTTTAGGGACCGGACAGGGTGTATTCGGCAATCAGCCCCAGCATTTT
CSALGTGQGVFGNQPQHF
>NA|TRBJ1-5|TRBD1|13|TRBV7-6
TGTGCCAGCAGTTTTCACAGGGGCGGCCCCCAGCATTTT
CASSFHRGGPQHF
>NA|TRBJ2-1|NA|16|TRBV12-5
TGTGCTAGTGGTGCATACACAAGGGAGGGGGGGTATGAGCAGTTCTTC
CASGAYTREGGYEQFF
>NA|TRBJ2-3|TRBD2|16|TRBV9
TGTGCCGGCAGCGCCCAAACTAGCGGCCGCACAGATACGCAGTATTTT
CAGSAQTSGRTDTQYF
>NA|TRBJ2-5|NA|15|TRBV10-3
TGTGCCATCAGTGAGGGACGGACTTCGCAAGAGACCCAGTACTTC
CAISEGRTSQETQYF
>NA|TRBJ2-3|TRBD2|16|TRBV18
TGTGCCAGCTCACCCACTGCGGGGGGGCTCACAGATACGCAGTATTTT
CASSPTAGGLTDTQYF
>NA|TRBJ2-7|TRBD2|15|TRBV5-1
TGCGCCAGCAGCCGCGAAGTAGCGGGAATCGACGAGCAGTACTTC
CASSREVAGIDEQYF
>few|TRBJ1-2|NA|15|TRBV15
TGTGCCACCAGCAGAGTCCGCGACGGGCGGTATGGCTACACCTTC
CATSRVRDGRYGYTF
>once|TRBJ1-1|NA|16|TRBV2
TGTGCCAGCAGTGAAGCGCTTGGGGGAAAGTACAGTGAAGCTTTCTTT
CASSEALGGKYSEAFF
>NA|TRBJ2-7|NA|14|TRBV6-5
TGTGCCACGCAAGAGGACTGGGCTTCCTACGAGCAGTACTTC
CATQEDWASYEQYF
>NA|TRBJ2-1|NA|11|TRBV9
TGTGCCAGCAGCGTAGCTGTTGAGCAGTTCTTC
CASSVAVEQFF
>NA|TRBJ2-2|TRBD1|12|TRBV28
TGTGCCAGCAAGGCCCGGGACAGGGGACTGTTTTTT
CASKARDRGLFF
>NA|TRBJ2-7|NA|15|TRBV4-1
TGCGCCAGCAGCCAAGATCTATCTGGGAACTACGAGCAGTACTTC
CASSQDLSGNYEQYF
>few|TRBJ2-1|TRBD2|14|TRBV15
TGTGCCACCAGCAGGTCCGGGACTAACAATGAGCAGTTCTTC
CATSRSGTNNEQFF
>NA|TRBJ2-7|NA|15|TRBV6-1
TGTGCCAGCAGTTCCCCAGGGGGACAGCGGGGAGAGCAGTACTTC
CASSSPGGQRGEQYF
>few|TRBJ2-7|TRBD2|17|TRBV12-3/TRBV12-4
TGTGCCAGCAGTTTAGCCGGACTAGCGGGAGTAACCTACGAGCAGTACTTC
CASSLAGLAGVTYEQYF
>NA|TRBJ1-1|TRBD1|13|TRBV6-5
TGTGCCAGCCTCTTCACAGGGGGCACTGAAGCTTTCTTT
CASLFTGGTEAFF
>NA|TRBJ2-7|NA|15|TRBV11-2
TGTGCCAGCAGCTTAGGCGTTAGCGGAGTCTACGAGCAGTACTTC
CASSLGVSGVYEQYF
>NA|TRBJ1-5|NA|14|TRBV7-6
TGTGCCAGCAGCTTAGCGCGGGGAACTCAGCCCCAGCATTTT
CASSLARGTQPQHF
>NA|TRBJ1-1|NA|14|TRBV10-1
TGCGCCAGCAGTGGGGGACGGGCGAACACTGAAGCTTTCTTT
CASSGGRANTEAFF
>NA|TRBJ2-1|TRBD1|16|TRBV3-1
TGTGCCAGCAGCCAAGTTCTGAGACAGGGTATCGATGAGCAGTTCTTC
CASSQVLRQGIDEQFF
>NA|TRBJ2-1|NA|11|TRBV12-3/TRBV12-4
TGTGCCAGCAGTGCCTCGGGTGGGCAGTTCTTC
CASSASGGQFF
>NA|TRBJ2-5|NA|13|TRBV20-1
TGCAGTGCTGAGAGAGCTAGGAGGGAGACCCAGTACTTC
CSAERARRETQYF
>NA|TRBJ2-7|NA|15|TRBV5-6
TGTGCCAGCAGCTGGATCGGACCAAGCTCCTACGAGCAGTACTTC
CASSWIGPSSYEQYF
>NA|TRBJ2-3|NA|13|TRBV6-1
TGTGCCAGCAGCGGGACTTTGCCGGATACGCGGTATTTT
CASSGTLPDTRYF
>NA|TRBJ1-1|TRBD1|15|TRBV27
TGTGCCAGCAGTTCCCGACAGGGTTTGAGCACTGAAGCTTTCTTT
CASSSRQGLSTEAFF
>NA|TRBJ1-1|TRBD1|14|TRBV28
TGTGCCAGCAGTTTAGCCGGGACAGGGGGGGAAGCTTTCTTT
CASSLAGTGGEAFF
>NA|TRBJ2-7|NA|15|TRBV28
TGTGCCAGCCAAAGGCCCGGACAGCTCTCCTACGAGCAGTACTTC
CASQRPGQLSYEQYF
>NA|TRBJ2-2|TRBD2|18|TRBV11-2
TGTGCCAGCAGCTCGACTAGCGGGAGGAGGGGCCAGATCGGGGAGCTGTTTTTT
CASSSTSGRRGQIGELFF
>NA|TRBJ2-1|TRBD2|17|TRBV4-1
TGCGCCAGCAGCCAAGTAGTGATAGCGGGAAGGGTCTATGAGCAGTTCTTC
CASSQVVIAGRVYEQFF
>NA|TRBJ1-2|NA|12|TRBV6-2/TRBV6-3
TGTGCCAGCAGCCAAATATTGTATGGCTACACCTTC
CASSQILYGYTF
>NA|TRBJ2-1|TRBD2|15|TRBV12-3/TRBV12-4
TGTGCCAGCACCCGTCTAGCGGGGGCCTACAATGAGCAGTTCTTC
CASTRLAGAYNEQFF
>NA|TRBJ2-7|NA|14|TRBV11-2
TGTGCCAGCAGTTATTCAGGGGTGGGAGGCGAGCAGTACTTC
CASSYSGVGGEQYF
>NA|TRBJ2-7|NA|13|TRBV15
TGTGCCACCAGCAGAGAGGCGCAGGGCGAGCAGTACTTC
CATSREAQGEQYF
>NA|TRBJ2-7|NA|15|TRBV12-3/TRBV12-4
TGTGCCAGCAGTTCCTATGGGGACCGCGGCTACGGGCAGTACTTC
CASSSYGDRGYGQYF
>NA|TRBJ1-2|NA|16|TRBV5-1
TGCGCCAGCAGCCCGGCCGGGCACCCCGTCCCCTATGGCTACACCTTC
CASSPAGHPVPYGYTF
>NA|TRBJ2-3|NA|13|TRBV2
TGTGCCAGCACGACAGATAGCACAGATACGCAGTATTTT
CASTTDSTDTQYF